This is a list of T cell receptor beta chains from one sample in a study of cytomegalovirus exposure and HLA in healthy donors. TCRdb's table, derived via immunoSEQ multiplex PCR, lists solely in-frame clones and lacks some. The sample lists fewer than 150,000 clones; around 87% were seen once. The sequenced sample was PBMCs. These receptors were obtained from a man in his late teens or twenties in good health and CMV-seropositive. The CDR3 runs from the conserved cysteine through the conserved F or W. The D gene is left open where the match is weak. Clone size is shown for a subset of rows, as once, few, many or a class of expanded clone.

TRBD1 | TRBJ2-1 | TRBV7-6 | . | TGTGCCAGCAGCTCCCCCCTCCCGACAGGGTCTGACAATGAGCAGTTCTTC | CASSSPLPTGSDNEQFF
. | TRBJ2-3 | TRBV7-2 | once | TGTGCCAGCAGCTTAGCGCCCTGGCGGGGCAGAGATACGCAGTATTTT | CASSLAPWRGRDTQYF
TRBD1 | TRBJ2-7 | TRBV10-3 | . | TGTGCCATCAGTCCCCGGACAGGGTCTTCTTACGAGCAGTACTTC | CAISPRTGSSYEQYF
TRBD1 | TRBJ2-7 | TRBV11-2 | . | TGTGCCAGCAGCTTGACAGGGGCCTCCTACGAGCAGTACTTC | CASSLTGASYEQYF
. | TRBJ1-2 | TRBV5-1 | . | TGCGCCAGCAGTAACGTCCCGACACTTAACTATGGCTACACCTTC | CASSNVPTLNYGYTF
TRBD1 | TRBJ1-2 | TRBV30 | . | TGTGCCTCAGCACCGGGACAGGGAATCTATGGCTACACCTTC | CASAPGQGIYGYTF
. | TRBJ1-1 | TRBV5-6 | . | TGTGCCAGCAGCTTGTTTACGGGGGGGACTGAAGCTTTCTTT | CASSLFTGGTEAFF
. | TRBJ2-1 | TRBV14 | . | TGTGCCACCGGACTGTACAATGAGCAGTTCTTC | CATGLYNEQFF
. | TRBJ2-5 | TRBV7-6 | few | TGTGCCATCCGGGGTCCAGGGACCCAGTACTTC | CAIRGPGTQYF
. | TRBJ1-1 | TRBV5-1 | . | TGCGCCAGCAGCTTAACCTTTACAGGCCCGAACACTGAAGCTTTCTTT | CASSLTFTGPNTEAFF
. | TRBJ2-7 | TRBV2 | . | TGTGCCAGCAGGCTAGAGGCCTACGAGCAGTACTTC | CASRLEAYEQYF
. | TRBJ1-6 | TRBV5-1 | . | TGCGCCAGCAGCTTGTCAGGGTATGGCTCACCCCTCCACTTT | CASSLSGYGSPLHF
TRBD1 | TRBJ2-7 | TRBV2 | few | TGTGCCAGCAAAGACAGGGAGTCTTTCGAGCAGTACTTC | CASKDRESFEQYF
TRBD1 | TRBJ1-1 | TRBV19 | . | TGTGCCAGTAGTGCCGCCGGGACAGGGGGCACGGCTTTCTTT | CASSAAGTGGTAFF
. | TRBJ2-6 | TRBV11-2 | once | TGTGCCAGCAGGGTGATTGGGAGGAGCTCTGGGGCCAACGTCCTGACTTTC | CASRVIGRSSGANVLTF
. | TRBJ2-7 | TRBV18 | . | TGTGCCAGCTCACCACCTGAAGGGGGTAGGTACGAGCAGTACTTC | CASSPPEGGRYEQYF
. | TRBJ1-1 | TRBV19 | . | TGTGCCAGTAGGACGGGGTACGGCGGGGTTTACACTGAAGCTTTCTTT | CASRTGYGGVYTEAFF
TRBD2 | TRBJ2-5 | TRBV12-5 | . | TGTGCTACAAGCGGGGTCCAAGAGACCCAGTACTTC | CATSGVQETQYF
. | TRBJ2-2 | TRBV2 | . | TGTGCCAGCAGAGGGGACTGGAACACCGGGGAGCTGTTTTTT | CASRGDWNTGELFF
TRBD2 | TRBJ2-5 | TRBV2 | . | TGTGCCAGCTGGACGGAGCGGGGGGGCCTGAAGACCCAGTACTTC | CASWTERGGLKTQYF
. | TRBJ2-1 | TRBV27 | few | TGTGCCAGCAGTTTATCTCTGGAGACTGAGCAGTTCTTC | CASSLSLETEQFF
TRBD1 | TRBJ1-1 | TRBV5-1 | . | TGCGCCAGCAGCCCTGGACAGGGTGGGCTGGAGAACACTGAAGCTTTCTTT | CASSPGQGGLENTEAFF
. | TRBJ1-3 | TRBV5-1 | . | TGCGCCAGCAGCTTGGAACCGACTGATCGCGGAAACACCATATATTTT | CASSLEPTDRGNTIYF
. | TRBJ2-7 | TRBV25-1 | . | TGTGCCAGCAGTTATGCGACAGCCTACGAGCAGTACTTC | CASSYATAYEQYF
TRBD1 | TRBJ1-3 | TRBV11-3 | . | TGTGCCAGCAGCTTATTAGGACAGGTCAACTCTGGAAACACCATATATTTT | CASSLLGQVNSGNTIYF
. | TRBJ2-5 | TRBV2 | . | TGTGCCAGCAGTGGCCAGGGCAGTCAAGAGACCCAGTACTTC | CASSGQGSQETQYF
TRBD1 | TRBJ2-7 | TRBV19 | once | TGTGCCAGTAGAGATTCAGGACAGGGTCCCTACGAGCAGTACTTC | CASRDSGQGPYEQYF
. | TRBJ2-2 | TRBV5-1 | . | TGCGCCAGCAGCTTGTGGCAGGGGGGCACCGGGGAGCTGTTTTTT | CASSLWQGGTGELFF
TRBD2 | TRBJ2-1 | TRBV15 | . | TGTGCCACCAGCATCCCCGGGACTAGCGGGAGTAGTGATGAGCAGTTCTTC | CATSIPGTSGSSDEQFF
TRBD1 | TRBJ1-5 | TRBV19 | . | TGTGCCAGTAGAGACAGGGGAATAGGTCAGCCCCAGCATTTT | CASRDRGIGQPQHF
TRBD1 | TRBJ2-3 | TRBV5-4 | . | TGTGCCAGCAGCTTGGTGGACAGGGGAACGCAGTATTTT | CASSLVDRGTQYF
TRBD1 | TRBJ2-1 | TRBV6-5 | . | TGTGCCAGCAAGGGGGCACAGTTCAATGAGCAGTTCTTC | CASKGAQFNEQFF
TRBD2 | TRBJ2-1 | TRBV9 | . | TGTGCCAGCAGCGTCTGGGCGGGAGGGCCAGAGGATGAGCAGTTCTTC | CASSVWAGGPEDEQFF